Below, 25 T cell receptor beta chains from the same sample are listed, as sequenced in a study of blood T cell repertoires in COVID-19. Assay: immunoSEQ multiplex PCR; the TCRdb copy retains only in-frame clones and omits some. The sample lists 100,000 to 150,000 clones, roughly three quarters occurring once. The specimen was peripheral blood. The receptors come from a man aged 40-50 years with active or convalescent COVID-19.

The genes are TRBV7-6 and TRBJ2-4; D gene uncertain. V gave up 1 base and J gave up 5 bases, with 12 bases separating them. The CDR3 covers 15 residues. Germline V gene data show CDR1 as SGHVS and CDR2 as FNYEAQ. CDR3 in amino acids: CASSLGVGAQNIQYF. In nucleotides, the CDR3 is TGTGCCAGCAGCTTAGGTGTAGGAGCGCAAAACATTCAGTACTTC.

The chain uses TRBV4-1 and TRBJ1-1; D unclear. Per the germline V gene, CDR1 is MGHRA and CDR2 is YSYEKL. This CDR3 spans 12 amino acids. The V end lost 2 bases, the J end lost 7 bases, and 8 bases lay between the germline ends. CDR3 DNA: TGCGCCAGCAGCCAACAAAATTTTGAAGCTTTCTTT. Amino acids: CASSQQNFEAFF.

The genes are TRBV10-3 and TRBJ2-1; 7 bases align to TRBD2. J gave up 4 bases and V 2 bases, and 5 bases lay outside the gene matches. The germline CDR1 and CDR2 sequences are ENHRY and SYGVKD. This CDR3 has 15 residues. This CDR3 reads CAISEPSGLYNEQFF. CDR3 bases: TGTGCCATCAGTGAGCCTAGCGGACTATACAATGAGCAGTTCTTC.

The chain uses TRBV15 and TRBJ1-3; D unclear. V lost 5 bases to trimming and J lost 3 bases, with 8 bases between them. The CDR3 has 13 amino acids. Germline loops: CDR1 LNHNV, CDR2 YYDKDF (reference sequence). The CDR3 sequence: CATSGPGGNTIYF. The CDR3, as DNA: TGTGCCACCAGCGGCCCTGGTGGAAACACCATATATTTT.

The rearrangement joins TRBV2 to TRBJ2-2, with TRBD1 identical over 7 bases. Trimming removed 7 bases from V and 7 bases from J; junction bases left unmatched: 6. The CDR3 sequence is 13 residues long. CDR1 SNHLY and CDR2 FYNNEI come from the germline V gene. CDR3 sequence reads: CASKGQIGGELFF. CDR3 DNA: TGTGCCAGCAAGGGACAGATTGGCGGGGAGCTGTTTTTT.

The chain links TRBV11-2 to TRBJ2-7, with D unresolved. The CDR3 has 15 residues. Germline values: CDR1 SGHAT, CDR2 FQNNGV. V was trimmed by 0 bases and J by 2 bases, leaving 11 bases between them. The CDR3 DNA reads as TGTGCCAGCAGCTTAGAGCCCAGGCTGACCTACGAGCAGTACTTC. This translates into CASSLEPRLTYEQYF.

V is TRBV10-2 and J is TRBJ2-7; 8 bases match TRBD2. V shed 6 bases, J shed 3 bases, and the junction held 7 bases outside the gene matches. The CDR3 runs to 14 residues. CDR1 and CDR2 from the germline V gene are WSHSY and SAAADI. DNA of the CDR3: TGCGCCAGCAGCGAACTAGCGGTCTACTACGAGCAGTACTTC. Encoded protein: CASSELAVYYEQYF.

The chain links TRBV19 to TRBJ2-3; D not certain. The CDR3 is 13 amino acids. Germline CDR1 is LNHDA and CDR2 is SQIVND (reference sequence). The V end was cut by 6 bases, the J end by 2 bases, with 9 bases between. The CDR3 here is CASRVAATDTQYF. In nucleotides, the CDR3 is TGTGCCAGTAGGGTGGCTGCCACAGATACGCAGTATTTT.

Worth noting for this clone: Distinct nucleotide sequences in the sample also encode this CDR3. This chain joins TRBV15 and TRBJ1-1; D is unclear. The CDR3 runs 14 residues. CDR1 and CDR2 (germline): LNHNV, YYDKDF (reference sequence). The V end lost 5 bases, the J end lost 5 bases, and 15 bases lay between the germline ends. The CDR3 region has the DNA TGTGCCACCAGCCGGGGAGGGAAGAATACTGAAGCTTTCTTT. Translation: CATSRGGKNTEAFF.

CDR3 nucleotide sequence: TGTGCCAGCAGCATGTTTCGGACTAGCGTTGCTGAGCAGTTCTTC. It is translated as CASSMFRTSVAEQFF. The chain uses TRBV5-8 and TRBJ2-1; TRBD2 agrees at 9 bases. The V gene's germline CDR1 is SGHTS and CDR2 YDEGEE. The CDR3 is made up of 15 amino acids. V was pared by 4 bases and J by 9 bases, with 11 bases of the junction left unmatched.

The chain recombines TRBV3-1 (or the pseudogene TRBV3-2) with TRBJ2-3, with 14 nucleotides matching TRBD2. This CDR3 has 21 residues. CDR1 LGHDT and CDR2 YNNKEL come from the germline V gene (reference sequence). V dropped 0 bases and J dropped 5; count of bases not matched to a gene: 16. The chain's CDR3 is CASSQESRSPTSGGAVDTQYF. The CDR3 nucleotides are TGTGCCAGCAGCCAAGAATCGAGGTCCCCGACTAGCGGGGGGGCGGTAGATACGCAGTATTTT.

CDR3 nucleotides: TGTGCCACCAGCGTCGGCGGGGATACGCAGTATTTT. The encoded protein is CATSVGGDTQYF. This sequence joins TRBV15 and TRBJ2-3, with D tentatively TRBD2 (5 bases). CDR3 length: 12 amino acids. CDR1 and CDR2 from the germline V gene are LNHNV and YYDKDF (reference sequence). V dropped 5 bases and J dropped 6 bases, with 9 bases sitting between them.

This sequence joins TRBV12-3 or TRBV12-4 and TRBJ1-1, with 8 nucleotides matching TRBD1. V shed 6 bases, J shed 6 bases, and the junction held 3 bases outside the gene matches. This CDR3 region has 12 residues. The DNA of the CDR3 is TGTGCCAGCAGGAAGGACAGGGCTGAAGCTTTCTTT. It codes for CASRKDRAEAFF.

J is TRBJ1-2 and V is TRBV25-1; the D gene is possibly TRBD1 (6 bases). The V end lost 5 bases, the J end lost 8 bases, and 15 bases lay between the germline ends. This CDR3 contains 13 residues. CDR1 and CDR2 (germline): MGHDK, SYGVNS. The CDR3 DNA reads TGTGCCAGCAGTAATCGGGGGGCGAAGGGCTACACCTTC. Residues: CASSNRGAKGYTF.

This clone appeared once. The chain has TRBV19 and TRBJ2-1, with 9 bases identical to TRBD2. Germline CDR1 is LNHDA and CDR2 is SQIVND (reference sequence). With 6 bases clipped from V and 4 bases from J, the junction kept 10 bases outside the gene matches. This CDR3 has 16 residues. The CDR3 DNA follows: TGTGCCAGTAGCCCCAGGGGCGGGGGGGCGTACAATGAGCAGTTCTTC. Its protein is CASSPRGGGAYNEQFF.

This clone was recorded a few times. The genes are TRBV7-9 and TRBJ1-1; 10 bases are shared with TRBD1. Germline V gene sequence: CDR1 SEHNR, CDR2 FQNEAQ (reference sequence). CDR3 length: 15 amino acids. Germline trimming cut 6 bases from V and 1 base from J; bases unmatched to any gene: 5. The DNA of the CDR3 is TGTGCCAGCAGGTGGGGACAGGGGTCGAACACTGAAGCTTTCTTT. Encoded protein: CASRWGQGSNTEAFF.

The chain couples TRBV30 to TRBJ1-2; TRBD1 matches at 7 bases. There are 15 residues in the CDR3. Trimming at V came to 0 bases and at J to 7 bases, leaving 11 bases not matched to a gene. Per germline, CDR1 GTSNPN and CDR2 SVGIG (reference sequence). This CDR3 is CAWSVLTGIGSGYTF. DNA for the CDR3: TGTGCCTGGAGTGTCTTGACAGGGATTGGTTCTGGCTACACCTTC.

The chain's CDR3 is CASSSQRGREQYF. The CDR3 nucleotides are TGTGCCAGCAGCTCCCAGCGGGGAAGGGAGCAGTACTTC. The rearrangement uses TRBV7-6 and TRBJ2-7; 7 bases fit TRBD2. Germline CDR1 reads SGHVS; CDR2 reads FNYEAQ. This CDR3 has 13 amino acids. V shed 4 bases and J 7 bases; nucleotides not matched to a gene: 7.

CDR3 amino acids: CASGRGDENEQFF. As DNA, the CDR3 is TGTGCCAGCGGTCGGGGAGACGAGAATGAGCAGTTCTTC. J is TRBJ2-1 and V is TRBV19; D is possibly TRBD2 (5 bases). Trimming shortened V by 9 bases and J by 7 bases, and 16 bases separated the two germline ends. The CDR3 runs to 13 residues. Germline values: CDR1 LNHDA, CDR2 SQIVND (reference sequence).

The chain uses TRBV7-6 and TRBJ2-5, with TRBD1 matching 7 bases. CDR3 size: 15 residues. Germline CDR1 and CDR2: SGHVS and FNYEAQ. With V trimmed by 8 bases and J by 4 bases, 13 bases remained unmatched. As DNA, the CDR3 is TGTGCCAGCCAACTTAGGGGGCAGGACTCAGAGACCCAGTACTTC. Translated, it gives CASQLRGQDSETQYF. The complete variable domain, with remaining parts taken from reference TRBV7-6 and TRBJ2-5, reads GAGVSQSPRYKVTKRGQDVALRCDPISGHVSLYWYRQALGQGPEFLTYFNYEAQQDKSGLPNDRFSAERPEGSISTLTIQRTEQRDSAMYRCASQLRGQDSETQYFGPGTRLLVL.

The chain's CDR3 is CATSEGDTNTEAFF. The CDR3 DNA reads as TGTGCCACCAGTGAAGGAGATACGAACACTGAAGCTTTCTTT. This chain uses TRBV24-1 with TRBJ1-1; D gene uncertain. Germline lookup yields CDR1 KGHDR and CDR2 SFDVKD. V lost 4 bases to trimming and J lost 1 base, with 9 bases between them. This CDR3 region has 14 residues.

The chain links TRBV24-1 to TRBJ2-2, with 10 bases that match TRBD1. This CDR3 spans 14 amino acids. V trimming: 9 bases; J trimming: 5 bases; junction bases outside the gene matches: 5. Per germline, CDR1 KGHDR and CDR2 SFDVKD. This CDR3 is CATSQGQGTGELFF. The CDR3 nucleotides are TGTGCCACCTCTCAGGGACAGGGGACCGGGGAGCTGTTTTTT.

This chain uses TRBV27 with TRBJ1-5; TRBD1 matches 7 bases. V was clipped by 8 bases and J by 7 bases; unmatched bases: 17. CDR1 is MNHEY and CDR2 is SMNVEV in the germline V gene (reference sequence). The length of the CDR3 is 16 residues. CDR3 bases: TGTGCCAGCGGCGCTCGGGGCCGCCAGGGGGGCCAGCCCCAGCATTTT. Its protein is CASGARGRQGGQPQHF.

The rearrangement uses TRBV5-6 and TRBJ2-5; possibly TRBD2 for D (5 bases). Trimming stripped 5 bases from V and 1 base from J, with 9 bases between. Germline lookup yields CDR1 SGHDT and CDR2 YYEEEE. The CDR3 extends over 13 amino acids. CDR3 protein: CASSRGVQETQYF. The CDR3 region has the DNA TGTGCCAGCAGTCGGGGAGTCCAAGAGACCCAGTACTTC. The full variable domain, completed using reference TRBV5-6 and TRBJ2-5, is DAGVTQSPTHLIKTRGQQVTLRCSPKSGHDTVSWYQQALGQGPQFIFQYYEEEERQRGNFPDRFSGHQFPNYSSELNVNALLLGDSALYLCASSRGVQETQYFGPGTRLLVL.

The rearrangement links TRBV28 to TRBJ1-2; maybe TRBD1 (5 bases). The germline V gene has CDR1 MDHEN and CDR2 SYDVKM. V lost 7 bases, J lost 7 bases, and 13 bases lay in between. There are 12 residues in the CDR3. CDR3 protein: CASTSGGTGYTF. CDR3 in DNA: TGTGCCAGCACCTCCGGGGGGACTGGCTACACCTTC.